The 5 T cell receptor beta chains below were found in one sample sequenced in a study of cytomegalovirus exposure and HLA in healthy donors. PCR employed 60 Vbeta and 13 Jbeta primers. Produced via immunoSEQ multiplex PCR; TCRdb's table is partial and in-frame only. The sample yields 80,000 to 100,000 clones, roughly 80% seen once. Material for sequencing was PBMCs. The receptors originated from a man aged 35 to 55 in good health and CMV-seronegative.

The chain employs TRBV29-1 and TRBJ2-1, with a possible D match to TRBD1 (5 bases). The CDR3 length is 14 residues. V lost 7 bases and J lost 0, with 13 bases in between. CDR1 and CDR2 from the germline V gene are SQVTM and ANQGSEA. In DNA, the CDR3 is TGCAGCGGTACAGGTGGCAGCTCCTACAATGAGCAGTTCTTC. This gives the protein CSGTGGSSYNEQFF.

As concerns this clone: An end of the junction does not agree with germline; a read error may underlie this. This sample includes further DNA sequences coding for the same CDR3. The genes are TRBV30 and TRBJ2-6, with D perhaps matching TRBD2 (7 bases). Germline values: CDR1 GTSNPN, CDR2 SVGIG (reference sequence). The length of the CDR3 is 19 residues. CDR3 bases: TGCGCCTCCAGACCCGCGGCAGGGGAGGGCCCCTCTGGGGCCAACGTCCTGACTTTC. It encodes CASRPAAGEGPSGANVLTF.

The chain links TRBV7-9 to TRBJ1-1, with TRBD1 as a possible D gene (6 bases). This CDR3 is 14 amino acids long. Germline loops: CDR1 SEHNR, CDR2 FQNEAQ (reference sequence). Between the trimmed V and J ends, which lost 7 bases and 3 bases, there was a span of 15 bases. The CDR3, as DNA: TGTGCCAGCACCCAGGCGGGGGGCTACACTGAAGCTTTCTTT. Translated, it gives CASTQAGGYTEAFF.

In regard to this clone: Additional DNA sequences in this sample encode the identical CDR3. The genes are TRBV5-1 and TRBJ1-1; TRBD1 aligns across 8 bases. This CDR3 is 14 amino acids long. V was clipped by 7 bases and J by 1 base; unmatched bases: 6. CDR1 SGHRS and CDR2 YFSETQ come from the germline V gene. The CDR3 region has the DNA TGCGCCAGCGGGCAGGGACAGGAGAACACTGAAGCTTTCTTT. Its protein product is CASGQGQENTEAFF.

The V and J genes are TRBV6-1 and TRBJ2-3; no reliable D call. Deletions cut 4 bases from V and 6 bases from J, with 5 bases between. The CDR3 covers 11 residues. Germline values: CDR1 MNHNS, CDR2 SASEGT. For the CDR3, the DNA is TGTGCCAGCAGTGCCCCTGATACGCAGTATTTT. Protein product: CASSAPDTQYF.